This T cell receptor (beta chain) was identified in a study of Ad26.COV2.S vaccination and SARS-CoV-2 variants. Study conclusions and caveats: Comparability of non-spike TCR breadth was observed across vaccine and placebo recipients.

Germline-derived CDR1 and CDR2 are SGDLS and YYNGEE. This CDR3 region has 15 residues. The V end was cut by 0 bases, the J end by 6 bases, with 10 bases between. The repertoire was sequenced with immunoSEQ multiplex PCR; TCRdb's copy has only in-frame clones and lacks some. Seen here are 150,000 to 200,000 clones, approximately 90% observed once, and the top ten hold over 4.5%. For this clone: Its antigen is unidentified.

The rearrangement links TRBV9 to TRBJ1-6; D not certain. The receptor's source is a human donor who had recovered from COVID-19. The sample here was peripheral blood, taken after recovery from COVID-19. CDR3 loop: CASSVGSYGNSPLHF. In DNA form, the CDR3 reads TGTGCCAGCAGCGTAGGGAGCTACGGTAATTCACCCCTCCACTTT.